The 18 T cell receptor beta chains below were found in one sample sequenced in a study of T cells in Graves' hyperthyroidism and ophthalmopathy. RNA transcripts gave rise to amplified TCR beta CDR3 regions. Researchers ran a first-round RT-PCR on the TCR CDR3 using the HTBI primer set. TCRdb re-called the multiplex PCR reads through MiXCR, storing one row per CDR3 protein. The profile shows about 500,000 distinct CDR3 sequences, about 16% of them singletons. Sequencing was carried out using blood. Every receptor here comes from a woman in her 30s with Graves' ophthalmopathy.

Note on this clonotype: One end of the junction is discordant with germline, which a read error may explain. The chain carries TRBV27 and TRBJ1-5; TRBD1 aligns across 12 bases. The CDR3 totals 14 residues. Germline assignment: CDR1 MNHEY and CDR2 SMNVEV (reference sequence). CDR3 in amino acids: CASRGQGAGQPKHF. In DNA form, the CDR3 reads TGTGCCAGCAGGGGACAGGGGGCTGGTCAGCCCAAGCATTTT.

A single count supports this clonotype. A read error may explain this, as a much larger clone is one base away. J is TRBJ1-6 and V is TRBV28; 9 positions agree with TRBD1. CDR3 size: 15 residues. The germline CDR1 and CDR2 sequences are MDHEN and SYDVKM. CDR3 bases: TGTGCCGGCAGCCTCCCCGGGACAGGGTACTCACCCCTCCACTTT. Its translation: CAGSLPGTGYSPLHF.

This clonotype came up a few times. The V and J genes are TRBV28 and TRBJ1-2; D might be TRBD1 (6 bases). The CDR3 sequence is 12 residues long. Germline assignment: CDR1 MDHEN and CDR2 SYDVKM. Deletions cut 5 bases from V and 10 bases from J, with 14 bases between. In DNA, the CDR3 is TGTGCCAGCAGTGACTACAGGGATATCTACACCTTC. Protein: CASSDYRDIYTF.

This clonotype was seen repeatedly, ten times or more. The CDR3 protein is CASSSGRDEQFF. As DNA, the CDR3 is TGTGCCAGCAGCTCCGGGCGGGATGAGCAGTTCTTC. The chain couples TRBV11-2 to TRBJ2-1; possible D gene TRBD2, 5 bases. The CDR3 runs 12 residues. Germline-derived CDR1 and CDR2 are SGHAT and FQNNGV. Trimming took 4 bases from V and 8 from J, leaving 9 bases between them.

This clonotype was detected once. The junction does not match germline at one end; this may be a read error. This chain connects TRBV28 to TRBJ1-5; maybe TRBD1 (6 bases). This CDR3 has 18 residues. Germline values: CDR1 MDHEN, CDR2 SYDVKM. CDR3 DNA: TGTGCCAGCAGCTTGATGTGGGGGCGAGGAGTTAGAAATCGGCCCCAGCATTTT. Protein: CASSLMWGRGVRNRPQHF.

This clonotype was recorded at least ten times. This sequence joins TRBV9 and TRBJ1-1; D perhaps matches TRBD1 (5 bases). Germline loops: CDR1 SGDLS, CDR2 YYNGEE. This CDR3 has 14 amino acids. Between the trimmed V and J ends, which lost 0 bases and 0 bases, there was a span of 6 bases. The CDR3 reads CASSVGGMNTEAFF. CDR3 nucleotides: TGTGCCAGCAGCGTAGGGGGGATGAACACTGAAGCTTTCTTT.

This clonotype was recorded a few times. The rearrangement joins TRBV29-1 to TRBJ2-3; 7 bases agree with TRBD1. The CDR3 extends over 14 amino acids. The V gene's germline CDR1 is SQVTM and CDR2 ANQGSEA. J lost 4 bases, V lost 6 bases, and 10 bases had no gene match. The CDR3 coding sequence is TGCAGCGTCGTTATAGGGGGCAGACCAGATACGCAGTATTTT. It is translated as CSVVIGGRPDTQYF.

This clonotype was detected many times. J is TRBJ1-2 and V is TRBV30; the D is unclear. V was clipped by 4 bases and J by 2 bases, with 20 bases between them. The CDR3 totals 16 residues. Germline lookup yields CDR1 GTSNPN and CDR2 SVGIG (reference sequence). In DNA, the CDR3 is TGTGCCTGGAATTCAGCAGGCGGATTTTCAAACTATGGCTACACCTTC. Translating gives CAWNSAGGFSNYGYTF.

This clonotype was observed many times. CDR3 loop: CASSRDVTGNTIYF. The CDR3 bases are TGCGCCAGCAGCCGGGACGTAACTGGAAACACCATATATTTT. The rearrangement joins TRBV5-1 to TRBJ1-3; possibly TRBD1 for D (5 bases). This CDR3 region has 14 residues. Trimming took 4 bases from V and 2 from J, leaving 10 bases between them. Germline values: CDR1 SGHRS, CDR2 YFSETQ.

Comments on this clonotype: A much larger clone differs by one base, so this may be a read error. The genes are TRBV10-3 and TRBJ2-7; D is undetermined. Germline V CDR1 and CDR2: ENHRY, SYGVKD. The CDR3 runs 12 residues. Trimming pared 3 bases from V and 7 bases from J, leaving 10 bases between. This CDR3 is CAISEGGDEQYF. The DNA for the CDR3 is TGTGCCATCAGTGAAGGCGGAGATGAGCAGTACTTC.

This clonotype came up many times. The rearrangement joins TRBV20-1 to TRBJ2-7; TRBD2 aligns across 14 bases. V was clipped by 0 bases and J by 5 bases; unmatched bases: 3. Germline CDR1 DFQATT, CDR2 SNEGSKA (reference sequence). CDR3 length: 15 residues. The CDR3 nucleotides read TGCAGTGCTAGAGATTTGGGACTAGCGGGAGACGAGCAGTACTTC. This translates into CSARDLGLAGDEQYF.

This clonotype was counted many times. The rearrangement links TRBV7-2 to TRBJ2-7; the D is unclear. Germline values: CDR1 SGHTA, CDR2 FQGNSA. V lost 0 bases, J lost 4 bases, and 13 bases lay in between. CDR3 length equals 15 residues. The CDR3 sequence: CASSLAGPSTYEQYF. CDR3 nucleotides: TGTGCCAGCAGCTTAGCAGGACCGTCGACGTACGAGCAGTACTTC.

This clonotype was found many times. The V and J genes are TRBV18 and TRBJ2-1; D is unresolved. The V and J ends lost 3 bases and 7 bases respectively, with 13 bases between them. The CDR3 has 14 residues. CDR1 KGHSH and CDR2 LQKENI come from the germline V gene. For the CDR3, the DNA is TGTGCCAGCTCACCCCCCCAGGCTGAAAATGAGCAGTTCTTC. Its protein product is CASSPPQAENEQFF.

This clonotype has a handful of counts. The CDR3 loop is CASSQIAGEGPDTQYF. Written as DNA, the CDR3 is TGCGCCAGCAGCCAGATAGCGGGAGAAGGGCCAGATACGCAGTATTTT. The chain combines TRBV4-1 with TRBJ2-3, with 9 bases matching TRBD2. The germline gives CDR1 MGHRA, CDR2 YSYEKL. The CDR3 has 16 residues. With V trimmed by 3 bases and J by 4 bases, 8 bases remained unmatched.

This clonotype showed up many times. This chain joins TRBV28 and TRBJ1-1; D gene ambiguous. This CDR3 has 16 amino acids. Looked up from germline, CDR1 is MDHEN and CDR2 is SYDVKM. The ends were cut back, 6 bases at V and 1 base at J, with 18 bases in the middle. Here the CDR3 DNA reads TGTGCCAGCAGCTTCCCCCGCGGCGCGAGGAACACTGAAGCTTTCTTT. Translating it yields CASSFPRGARNTEAFF.

CDR3 region: CSARGQGVLQETQYF. The CDR3 DNA is TGCAGTGCTAGGGGACAGGGGGTACTTCAAGAGACCCAGTACTTC. This chain connects TRBV20-1 to TRBJ2-5, with 11 bases aligning to TRBD1. Germline V gene sequence: CDR1 DFQATT, CDR2 SNEGSKA (reference sequence). Trimming removed 3 bases from V and 2 bases from J; junction bases left unmatched: 5. The CDR3 covers 15 residues.

Ten or more counts support this clonotype. V gene TRBV20-1 combines with J gene TRBJ1-1; TRBD1 might be the D (6 bases). Germline assignment: CDR1 DFQATT and CDR2 SNEGSKA (reference sequence). The CDR3 loop spans 17 amino acids. Trimming cost V 0 bases and J 1 base, with 18 bases left between them. This CDR3 reads CSARDPGGMNANTEAFF. CDR3 coding DNA: TGCAGTGCTAGAGATCCGGGGGGCATGAACGCGAACACTGAAGCTTTCTTT.

Remarks on this clonotype: A much larger clone lies one base from this, so it may be a read error. This sequence joins TRBV18 and TRBJ2-3; 10 bases are a match to TRBD2. The CDR3 has 16 amino acids. Germline trimming cut 3 bases from V and 2 bases from J; bases unmatched to any gene: 5. Germline CDR1 reads KGHSH; CDR2 reads LQKENI. The CDR3 loop is CASSPPSGSDTDTQYF. The CDR3 region has the DNA TGTGCCAGCTCACCCCCTAGCGGGAGTGACACAGATACGCAGTATTTT.